The clone carrying this T cell receptor beta chain was found once. The data are from a study of siplizumab effects on memory and regulatory T cells. V was cut by 1 base and J by 2 bases, with 18 bases left in between. Germline loops: CDR1 KGHSH, CDR2 LQKENI. The CDR3 loop spans 17 amino acids. Data came from immunoSEQ multiplex PCR; TCRdb stores just in-frame clones and leaves some out. The table records about 100,000 clones, roughly 94% of them present only once. The TCR was taken from a human donor in good health. The sequencing sample was made of Tregs sorted from blood. This chain joins TRBV18 and TRBJ2-7; D unresolved. The CDR3 loop is CASSPQVVQRVAYEQYF. The CDR3 coding sequence is TGTGCCAGCTCACCACAGGTGGTACAACGGGTCGCCTACGAGCAGTACTTC.